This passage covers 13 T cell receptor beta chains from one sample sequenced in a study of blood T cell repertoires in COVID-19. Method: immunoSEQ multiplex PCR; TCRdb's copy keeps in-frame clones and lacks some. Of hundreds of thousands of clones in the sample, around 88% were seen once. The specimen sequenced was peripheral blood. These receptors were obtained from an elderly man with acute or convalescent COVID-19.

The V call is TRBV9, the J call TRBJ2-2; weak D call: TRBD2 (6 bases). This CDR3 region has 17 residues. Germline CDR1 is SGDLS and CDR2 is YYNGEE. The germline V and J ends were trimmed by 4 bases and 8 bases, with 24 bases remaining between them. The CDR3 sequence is CASSSTGNPTGGGELFF. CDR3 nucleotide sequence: TGTGCCAGCAGCTCAACAGGAAACCCAACCGGGGGTGGGGAGCTGTTTTTT.

Here the CDR3 reads CASSATGVQETQYF. In nucleotides, the CDR3 is TGTGCCAGCAGTGCGACAGGGGTGCAAGAGACCCAGTACTTC. V gene TRBV2 combines with J gene TRBJ2-5; 8 bases align to TRBD1. The CDR3 has 14 residues. J lost 2 bases, V lost 4 bases, and 3 bases had no gene match. CDR1 is SNHLY, CDR2 FYNNEI, per germline.

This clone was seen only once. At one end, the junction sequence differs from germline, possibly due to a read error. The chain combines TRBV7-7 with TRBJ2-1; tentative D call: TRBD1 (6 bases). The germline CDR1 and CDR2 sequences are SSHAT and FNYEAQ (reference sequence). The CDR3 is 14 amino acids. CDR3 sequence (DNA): TGTGCTAGCAGCTCCCACCCGGACAGCAATGAGCAGTTCTTC. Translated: CASSSHPDSNEQFF.

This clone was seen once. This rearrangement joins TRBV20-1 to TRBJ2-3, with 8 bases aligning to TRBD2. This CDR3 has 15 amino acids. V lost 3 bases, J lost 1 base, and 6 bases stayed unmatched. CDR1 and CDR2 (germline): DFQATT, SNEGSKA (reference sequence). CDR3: CSASSGGPGTDTQYF. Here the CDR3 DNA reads TGCAGTGCTAGTTCGGGGGGGCCGGGCACAGATACGCAGTATTTT.

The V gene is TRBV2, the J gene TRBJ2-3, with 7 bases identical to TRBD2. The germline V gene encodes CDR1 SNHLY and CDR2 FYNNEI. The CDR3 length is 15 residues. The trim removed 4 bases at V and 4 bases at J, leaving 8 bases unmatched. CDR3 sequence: CASSARDYGADTQYF. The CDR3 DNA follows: TGTGCCAGCAGTGCCCGGGACTACGGGGCAGATACGCAGTATTTT.

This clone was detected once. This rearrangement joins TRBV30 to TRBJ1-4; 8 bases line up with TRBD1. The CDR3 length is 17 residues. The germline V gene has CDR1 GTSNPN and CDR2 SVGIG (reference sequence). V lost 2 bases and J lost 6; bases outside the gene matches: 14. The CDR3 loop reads CAWSRDRGGIAYEKLFF. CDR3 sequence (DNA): TGTGCCTGGAGTCGCGACAGGGGCGGGATAGCTTATGAAAAACTGTTTTTT.

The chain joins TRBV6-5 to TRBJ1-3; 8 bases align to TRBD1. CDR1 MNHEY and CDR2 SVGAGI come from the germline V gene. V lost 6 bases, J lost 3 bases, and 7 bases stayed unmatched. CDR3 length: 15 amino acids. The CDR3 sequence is CASRRTGGYGNTIYF. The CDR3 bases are TGTGCCAGCAGGCGCACAGGGGGGTATGGAAACACCATATATTTT.

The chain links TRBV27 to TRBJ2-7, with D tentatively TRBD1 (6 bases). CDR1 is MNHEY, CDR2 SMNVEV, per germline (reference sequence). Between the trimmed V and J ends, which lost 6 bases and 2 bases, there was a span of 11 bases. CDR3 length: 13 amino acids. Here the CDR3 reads CASSSGVAYEQYF. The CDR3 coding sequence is TGTGCCAGCAGCTCAGGGGTGGCCTACGAGCAGTACTTC.

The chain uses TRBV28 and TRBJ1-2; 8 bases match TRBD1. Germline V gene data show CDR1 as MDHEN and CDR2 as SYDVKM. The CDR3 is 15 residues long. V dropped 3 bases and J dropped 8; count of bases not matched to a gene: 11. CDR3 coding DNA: TGTGCCAGCAGTTTGCCCCGCAGGGGGCCCGAAGGCTACACCTTC. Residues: CASSLPRRGPEGYTF.

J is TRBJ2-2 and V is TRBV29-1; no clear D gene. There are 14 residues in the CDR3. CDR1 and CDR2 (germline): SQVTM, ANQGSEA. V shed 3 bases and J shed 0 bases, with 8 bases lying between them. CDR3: CSVDVSANTGELFF. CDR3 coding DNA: TGCAGCGTTGACGTCAGCGCGAACACCGGGGAGCTGTTTTTT.

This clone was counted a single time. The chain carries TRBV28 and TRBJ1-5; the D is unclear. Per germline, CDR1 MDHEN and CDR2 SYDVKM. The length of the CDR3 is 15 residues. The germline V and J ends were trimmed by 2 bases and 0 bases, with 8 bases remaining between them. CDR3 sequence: CASSLVDHSNQPQHF. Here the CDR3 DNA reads TGTGCCAGCAGTTTAGTAGATCATAGCAATCAGCCCCAGCATTTT.

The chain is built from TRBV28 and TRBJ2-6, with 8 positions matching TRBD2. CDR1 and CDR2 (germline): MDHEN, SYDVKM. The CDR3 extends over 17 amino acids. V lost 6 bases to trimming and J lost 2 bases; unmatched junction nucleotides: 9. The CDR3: CASRPFAGGTGANVLTF. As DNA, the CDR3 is TGTGCCAGCAGACCCTTCGCGGGAGGTACTGGGGCCAACGTCCTGACTTTC.

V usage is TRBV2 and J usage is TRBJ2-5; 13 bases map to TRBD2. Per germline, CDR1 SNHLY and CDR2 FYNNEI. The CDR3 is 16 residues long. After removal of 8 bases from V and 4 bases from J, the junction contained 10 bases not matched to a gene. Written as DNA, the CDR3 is TGTGCCAGCGCCCTCACTAGCGGGGGGGCAGGAGAGACCCAGTACTTC. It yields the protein CASALTSGGAGETQYF.